This passage covers 30 T cell receptor beta chains from one sample sequenced in a study of Ad26.COV2.S vaccination and SARS-CoV-2 variants. Treatment here: 15 to 20 received Ad26.COV2.S at low or high dose, single or two shots; roughly five received placebo; per-sample allocation not given. Sampling took place 63 days after the first vaccine or placebo injection. Profiling relied on immunoSEQ multiplex PCR, and the TCRdb table lists in-frame clones only, not all of them. The table has about 320,000 clones, roughly nine tenths seen once; the top ten hold 5% to 6.5%. Here the sequenced sample was peripheral blood, taken in a trial of Ad26.COV2.S vaccine versus placebo. These receptors were collected from a person between 18 and 60 years old who received the Ad26.COV2.S COVID-19 vaccine or a placebo.

The chain couples TRBV6-5 to TRBJ1-1; tentatively, D is TRBD1 (5 bases). The germline CDR1 and CDR2 sequences are MNHEY and SVGAGI. V lost 10 bases, J lost 6 bases, and 9 bases lay in between. This CDR3 is built from 10 residues. CDR3 loop: CAIGEAEAFF. The DNA for the CDR3 is TGTGCCATAGGGGAGGCTGAAGCTTTCTTT.

CDR3 loop: CASSEFRETDTQYF. CDR3 DNA: TGTGCCAGCAGTGAATTTAGGGAAACAGATACGCAGTATTTT. The V and J genes are TRBV25-1 and TRBJ2-3; D unresolved. Germline CDR1 is MGHDK and CDR2 is SYGVNS. V was clipped by 1 base and J by 3 bases, with 8 bases between them. This CDR3 is 14 amino acids long.

V gene TRBV6-5 combines with J gene TRBJ2-7; D might be TRBD1 (5 bases). The ends were cut back, 6 bases at V and 2 bases at J, with 14 bases in the middle. Germline assignment: CDR1 MNHEY and CDR2 SVGAGI. The CDR3 has 14 amino acids. The CDR3 DNA reads TGTGCCAGCAGAACAGGCTACCCTGCCTACGAGCAGTACGTC. Protein sequence: CASRTGYPAYEQYV.

CDR3 amino acids: CSVVTSGSANTGELFF. The CDR3 DNA sequence: TGCAGCGTTGTGACTAGCGGGAGCGCAAACACCGGGGAGCTGTTTTTT. The rearrangement joins TRBV29-1 to TRBJ2-2, with 12 bases fitting TRBD2. The CDR3 totals 16 residues. In germline, CDR1 is SQVTM, CDR2 ANQGSEA. V lost 4 bases and J lost 2; bases outside the gene matches: 5.

The rearrangement joins TRBV28 to TRBJ1-5, with no clear D. Trimming removed 6 bases at V and 10 bases at J, with 4 bases between. Per germline, CDR1 MDHEN and CDR2 SYDVKM. The CDR3 consists of 9 residues. Here the CDR3 DNA reads TGTGCCAGCAGCCCCCCCCAGCATTTT. Residues: CASSPPQHF.

This chain joins TRBV24-1 and TRBJ2-1, with 8 nucleotides matching TRBD2. CDR3 length: 15 amino acids. CDR1 and CDR2 from the germline V gene are KGHDR and SFDVKD. V dropped 3 bases and J dropped 4; count of bases not matched to a gene: 4. The CDR3 DNA reads as TGTGCCACCAGTGATAGCGGGGGAGAGTACAATGAGCAGTTCTTC. It is translated as CATSDSGGEYNEQFF.

This CDR3 reads CASSSSGNYGYTF. The CDR3 DNA reads as TGTGCCAGCAGCTCCAGTGGTAACTATGGCTACACCTTC. The chain employs TRBV5-4 and TRBJ1-2; D uncertain. Looked up from germline, CDR1 is SGHNT and CDR2 is YYREEE (reference sequence). Trimming stripped 3 bases from V and 1 base from J, with 7 bases between. The length of the CDR3 is 13 residues.

The chain combines TRBV10-1 with TRBJ2-3; TRBD2 matches 10 bases. CDR1 and CDR2 from the germline V gene are WNHNN and SYGVQD (reference sequence). CDR3 size: 15 residues. With 6 bases clipped from V and 9 bases from J, the junction kept 12 bases outside the gene matches. The CDR3 DNA reads TGCGCCAGCAGCGACAGCGGGGGGGCCTTAGAGACGCAGTATTTT. Its translation: CASSDSGGALETQYF.

The CDR3 bases are TGTGCCAGCAGCCCGAATCCTGTCTACAATGAGCAGTTCTTC. Translation: CASSPNPVYNEQFF. The V and J genes are TRBV11-2 and TRBJ2-1; D call uncertain. The V and J ends lost 5 bases and 3 bases respectively, with 11 bases between them. Per the germline V gene, CDR1 is SGHAT and CDR2 is FQNNGV. The CDR3 length is 14 residues. Using reference TRBV11-2 and TRBJ2-1 for the parts outside the CDR3, the full variable domain is EAGVAQSPRYKIIEKRQSVAFWCNPISGHATLYWYQQILGQGPKLLIQFQNNGVVDDSQLPKDRFSAERLKGVDSTLKIQPAKLEDSAVYLCASSPNPVYNEQFFGPGTRLTVL.

The V call is TRBV18, the J call TRBJ1-6; TRBD1 is a possible D gene (5 bases). From germline, CDR1 is KGHSH and CDR2 LQKENI. The CDR3 loop spans 16 amino acids. The germline V and J ends were trimmed by 3 bases and 8 bases, with 17 bases remaining between them. The CDR3, as DNA: TGTGCCAGCTCACCCGGGACCATTCGCCAGGATTCACCCCTCCACTTT. Its protein is CASSPGTIRQDSPLHF.

In nucleotides, the CDR3 is TGCGCCAGCAGCTGGGACTCCAGCAATCAGCCCCAGCATTTT. Amino acid sequence: CASSWDSSNQPQHF. The genes are TRBV5-1 and TRBJ1-5; a possible D gene is TRBD1 (5 bases). The V end lost 3 bases, the J end lost 1 base, and 8 bases lay between the germline ends. The CDR3 has 14 amino acids. Germline V gives CDR1 SGHRS, CDR2 YFSETQ.

J is TRBJ1-3 and V is TRBV6-2 or TRBV6-3, with D tentatively TRBD1 (5 bases). Trimming took 4 bases from V and 0 from J, leaving 7 bases between them. CDR1 and CDR2 from the germline V gene are MNHEY and SVGEGT. The CDR3 is 14 amino acids. The DNA for the CDR3 is TGTGCCAGCAGTTTTGACAGCTCTGGAAACACCATATATTTT. Translating it yields CASSFDSSGNTIYF.

V and J are TRBV7-3 and TRBJ2-3, with 7 bases identical to TRBD2. The CDR3 has 13 amino acids. CDR1 and CDR2 from the germline V gene are SGHTA and FQGTGA. Unmatched junction bases numbered 0, after V lost 2 bases and J lost 4 bases. The CDR3: CASSLGLADTQYF. The CDR3 nucleotides read TGTGCCAGCAGCTTAGGACTAGCAGATACGCAGTATTTT.

The rearrangement uses TRBV15 and TRBJ2-5; D perhaps matches TRBD2 (6 bases). Trimming took 0 bases from V and 2 from J, leaving 10 bases between them. The germline V gene has CDR1 LNHNV and CDR2 YYDKDF (reference sequence). This CDR3 comprises 15 residues. The CDR3 here is CATSRDLGTQETQYF. The CDR3 DNA is TGTGCCACCAGCAGAGATTTAGGGACTCAAGAGACCCAGTACTTC.

V usage is TRBV10-3 and J usage is TRBJ2-6, with D hard to call. Per germline, CDR1 ENHRY and CDR2 SYGVKD. The V end lost 0 bases, the J end lost 4 bases, and 10 bases lay between the germline ends. This CDR3 has 16 residues. The CDR3 sequence: CAISESISGGANVLTF. DNA of the CDR3: TGTGCCATCAGTGAGTCGATTTCCGGGGGGGCCAACGTCCTGACTTTC.

The rearrangement uses TRBV7-3 and TRBJ2-1; no definite D call. The CDR3 has 13 amino acids. Between the trimmed V and J ends, which lost 1 base and 14 bases, there was a span of 15 bases. CDR1 is SGHTA and CDR2 is FQGTGA in the germline V gene. CDR3 DNA: TGTGCCAGCAGCTTAAGTGATCGGACGACAAAGTTCTTC. Protein sequence: CASSLSDRTTKFF.

This clone showed up just a few times. This chain uses TRBV7-9 with TRBJ1-1; the D gene is possibly TRBD1 (5 bases). Germline assignment: CDR1 SEHNR and CDR2 FQNEAQ (reference sequence). Trimming stripped 1 base from V and 4 bases from J, with 10 bases between. The CDR3 is made up of 14 amino acids. CDR3 sequence: CASSLDTGFTEAFF. The CDR3 DNA follows: TGTGCCAGCAGCTTAGATACAGGTTTCACTGAAGCTTTCTTT.

The V and J genes are TRBV6-5 and TRBJ2-5; 11 nucleotides align to TRBD1. Trimming removed 5 bases from V and 5 bases from J; junction bases left unmatched: 1. The CDR3 totals 13 residues. Germline V gives CDR1 MNHEY, CDR2 SVGAGI. The CDR3 DNA reads TGTGCCAGCAGTCGGGACAGGGGGGAGACCCAGTACTTC. It specifies CASSRDRGETQYF.

J is TRBJ2-1 and V is TRBV9; 10 bases align to TRBD2. The V and J ends lost 4 bases and 14 bases, in that order; junction bases with no gene match: 6. The germline V gene encodes CDR1 SGDLS and CDR2 YYNGEE. The CDR3 length is 12 residues. The CDR3 region has the DNA TGTGCCAGCAGCACTACTAGCGGGAAGGAGTTCTTC. It yields the protein CASSTTSGKEFF.

The chain combines TRBV28 with TRBJ2-5; no clear D gene. Per the germline V gene, CDR1 is MDHEN and CDR2 is SYDVKM. The CDR3 consists of 14 residues. V was clipped by 1 base and J by 5 bases, with 11 bases between them. CDR3 region: CASSLFRDLETQYF. The CDR3 DNA sequence: TGTGCCAGCAGTTTATTCCGAGACCTGGAGACCCAGTACTTC.

The chain links TRBV13 to TRBJ1-1; a weak D match, TRBD1 (5 bases). Trimming removed 4 bases from V and 8 bases from J, with 17 bases in between. This CDR3 has 14 amino acids. Looked up from germline, CDR1 is PRHDT and CDR2 is FYEKMQ (reference sequence). The CDR3 region is CASSSPDRNGEAFF. As DNA, the CDR3 is TGTGCCAGCAGCTCCCCCGACAGAAATGGAGAAGCTTTCTTT.

This clone was observed a few times. The chain links TRBV28 to TRBJ2-1, with TRBD2 identical over 13 bases. This CDR3 is 15 amino acids long. Germline CDR1 is MDHEN and CDR2 is SYDVKM. With 6 bases clipped from V and 7 bases from J, the junction kept 6 bases outside the gene matches. CDR3 coding DNA: TGTGCCAGCAGCCCGACTAGCGGGAGGAAAAATGAGCAGTTCTTC. Its protein product is CASSPTSGRKNEQFF.

The J gene is TRBJ2-7, the V gene TRBV6-1; no reliable D call. The length of the CDR3 is 14 residues. Trimming left V 0 bases short and J 5 bases short, with 11 bases between. Germline V gives CDR1 MNHNS, CDR2 SASEGT. The CDR3 loop is CASSEAPGLHEQYF. The CDR3, as DNA: TGTGCCAGCAGTGAAGCGCCTGGGCTCCACGAGCAGTACTTC.

The chain carries TRBV29-1 and TRBJ1-3; no reliable D call. The V and J ends lost 4 bases and 6 bases respectively, with 13 bases between them. The CDR3 is 13 amino acids. Germline CDR1 is SQVTM and CDR2 is ANQGSEA. CDR3 bases: TGCAGCGTTGCAGGACTCGGAATAAACACCATATATTTT. It codes for CSVAGLGINTIYF.

The CDR3 sequence: CASSRLPANYGYTF. The CDR3 DNA sequence: TGTGCCAGCTCACGACTGCCTGCTAACTATGGCTACACCTTC. This chain links TRBV18 with TRBJ1-2, with unresolved D. The CDR3 has 14 amino acids. Germline CDR1 reads KGHSH; CDR2 reads LQKENI. V was trimmed by 4 bases and J by 0 bases, leaving 9 bases between them.

V is TRBV6-1 and J is TRBJ2-7, with 9 bases matching TRBD1. Germline V CDR1 and CDR2: MNHNS, SASEGT. V shed 2 bases and J 7 bases; nucleotides not matched to a gene: 9. This CDR3 region has 15 residues. The DNA of the CDR3 is TGTGCCAGCAGTGAATGGACAGGGGCAACCTTTGAGCAGTACTTC. This codes for CASSEWTGATFEQYF.

V is TRBV5-5 and J is TRBJ2-7; D remains ambiguous. The CDR3 runs 13 residues. With 0 bases removed from V and 6 bases from J, the gap between germline ends came to 10 bases. CDR1 and CDR2 (germline): SGHKS, YYEKEE (reference sequence). Here the CDR3 DNA reads TGTGCCAGCAGCTTGGTCGGATCTCGCGAGCAGTACTTC. Residues: CASSLVGSREQYF.

The chain has TRBV6-6 and TRBJ2-5; D unresolved. Germline V gene lookup returns CDR1 MNHNY and CDR2 SVGAGI (reference sequence). Trimming took off 10 bases at V and 4 bases at J, with 16 bases between the two ends. This CDR3 is built from 13 residues. In DNA form, the CDR3 reads TGTGCCACCCTAATGAGGTGGCCAGAGACCCAGTACTTC. Protein: CATLMRWPETQYF.

The genes are TRBV6-2 or TRBV6-3 and TRBJ1-1; no firm D call. The CDR3 is 15 amino acids. CDR1 and CDR2 (germline): MNHEY, SVGEGT. Trimming pared 6 bases from V and 1 base from J, leaving 15 bases between. In nucleotides, the CDR3 is TGTGCCAGCAGCCTAACCATGGGCGCGAACACTGAAGCTTTCTTT. Translation gives CASSLTMGANTEAFF.

The chain combines TRBV6-6 with TRBJ2-5, with 10 bases matching TRBD1. The CDR3 runs to 15 residues. V lost 4 bases to trimming and J lost 2 bases; unmatched junction nucleotides: 4. Germline V gene lookup returns CDR1 MNHNY and CDR2 SVGAGI (reference sequence). In nucleotides, the CDR3 is TGTGCCAGCAGTTCGGACAGGGGGATACAAGAGACCCAGTACTTC. Amino acids: CASSSDRGIQETQYF.